These 23 T cell receptor beta chains were sequenced from one sample in a study of CD8+ T cells in alopecia areata. Extracted RNA was reverse transcribed into cDNA, the sequencing template. The data were produced by immunoSEQ multiplex PCR, yet TCRdb's version contains in-frame clones alone and is incomplete. The sample consists of some 200,000 clones, 59% of them appearing once. Sequencing used CD4+ T cells sorted from blood, obtained at week 0. These receptors were obtained from a human donor with alopecia areata.

The CDR3 here is CAWSWGSGNTIYF. CDR3 bases: TGTGCCTGGAGTTGGGGGTCTGGAAACACCATATATTTT. The chain employs TRBV30 and TRBJ1-3; weak D call: TRBD1 (5 bases). Trimming left V 2 bases short and J 1 base short, with 6 bases between. Germline CDR1 is GTSNPN and CDR2 is SVGIG (reference sequence). The CDR3 runs to 13 residues.

The chain recombines TRBV19 with TRBJ2-3; 9 bases match TRBD2. The CDR3 has 15 amino acids. Losses at the gene ends were 5 bases for V and 5 bases for J; bases not matched to a gene: 8. Per the germline V gene, CDR1 is LNHDA and CDR2 is SQIVND (reference sequence). The CDR3 sequence is CASSPAGGPRDTQYF. In nucleotides, the CDR3 is TGTGCCAGTAGTCCCGCGGGGGGGCCGAGAGATACGCAGTATTTT.

The chain recombines TRBV29-1 with TRBJ1-2; D may be TRBD1 (6 bases). The CDR3 runs 13 residues. In germline, CDR1 is SQVTM, CDR2 ANQGSEA. With 4 bases removed from V and 5 bases from J, the gap between germline ends came to 14 bases. In DNA form, the CDR3 reads TGCAGCGTTGTGGCAGGGGAAGCGTATGGCTACACCTTC. It yields the protein CSVVAGEAYGYTF. Together with reference TRBV29-1 and TRBJ1-2, the CDR3 gives the full variable domain: SAVISQKPSRDICQRGTSLTIQCQVDSQVTMMFWYRQQPGQSLTLIATANQGSEATYESGFVIDKFPISRPNLTFSTLTVSNMSPEDSSIYLCSVVAGEAYGYTFGSGTRLTVV.

The chain uses TRBV25-1 and TRBJ2-3; a possible D gene is TRBD1 (6 bases). The CDR3 has 13 amino acids. V lost 6 bases, J lost 4 bases, and 11 bases lay in between. Germline-derived CDR1 and CDR2 are MGHDK and SYGVNS. CDR3 loop: CASRSQGADTQYF. The CDR3 DNA reads as TGTGCCAGCAGGTCACAGGGAGCAGATACGCAGTATTTT.

This clone has more than one count but fewer than ten. The V call is TRBV29-1, the J call TRBJ2-3; the match to TRBD2 covers 10 bases. CDR1 and CDR2 from the germline V gene are SQVTM and ANQGSEA. Trimming took 8 bases from V and 5 from J; bases not matched to a gene: 13. CDR3 length: 15 residues. CDR3 sequence: CSHTIAGGGLDTQYF. The CDR3 DNA reads TGCAGCCACACAATAGCGGGGGGCGGGTTAGATACGCAGTATTTT.

CDR3 sequence reads: CSGGQGFSYEQYF. CDR3 sequence (DNA): TGCAGCGGAGGACAGGGGTTCTCCTACGAGCAGTACTTC. The genes are TRBV29-1 and TRBJ2-7; 9 nucleotides agree with TRBD1. The CDR3 extends over 13 amino acids. Germline V gene data show CDR1 as SQVTM and CDR2 as ANQGSEA. Trimming took 7 bases from V and 0 from J; bases not matched to a gene: 4.

The chain is built from TRBV29-1 and TRBJ1-1; D is perhaps TRBD1 (6 bases). From germline, CDR1 is SQVTM and CDR2 ANQGSEA. V was trimmed by 8 bases and J by 2 bases, leaving 15 bases between them. The CDR3 has 13 amino acids. Here the CDR3 DNA reads TGCAGCTTGATGACAGGTATCAACACTGAAGCTTTCTTT. As protein: CSLMTGINTEAFF. The full variable domain, rest sourced from reference TRBV29-1 and TRBJ1-1, is SAVISQKPSRDICQRGTSLTIQCQVDSQVTMMFWYRQQPGQSLTLIATANQGSEATYESGFVIDKFPISRPNLTFSTLTVSNMSPEDSSIYLCSLMTGINTEAFFGQGTRLTVV.

In its sample, this clone was seen a few times. The genes are TRBV28 and TRBJ1-5, with D possibly TRBD1 on 6 matching bases. This CDR3 has 14 amino acids. V was cut by 6 bases and J by 5 bases, with 14 bases left in between. Germline CDR1 reads MDHEN; CDR2 reads SYDVKM. The CDR3, as DNA: TGTGCCAGCAGCCCAACAGGGTTTTATCAGCCCCAGCATTTT. Translating it yields CASSPTGFYQPQHF. The whole variable domain, remainder taken from reference TRBV28 and TRBJ1-5, is DVKVTQSSRYLVKRTGEKVFLECVQDMDHENMFWYRQDPGLGLRLIYFSYDVKMKEKGDIPEGYSVSREKKERFSLILESASTNQTSMYLCASSPTGFYQPQHFGDGTRLSIL.

The J gene is TRBJ2-5, the V gene TRBV29-1; D is perhaps TRBD1 or TRBD2 (5 bases each). The CDR3 has 16 amino acids. CDR1 and CDR2 (germline): SQVTM, ANQGSEA. Trimming removed 5 bases from V and 0 bases from J, with 19 bases in between. In DNA form, the CDR3 reads TGCAGCGTTCATAAACAGGACTCTAAGAACCAAGAGACCCAGTACTTC. Amino acids: CSVHKQDSKNQETQYF.

The chain recombines TRBV25-1 with TRBJ1-5; 7 bases are a match to TRBD1. This CDR3 region has 15 residues. Per the germline V gene, CDR1 is MGHDK and CDR2 is SYGVNS. The V gene end was trimmed by 4 bases and the J gene end by 2 bases; junction bases not matched to a gene: 5. The CDR3 nucleotides read TGTGCCAGCAGTGGAGGGGGCTGGGGCAATCAGCCCCAGCATTTT. Residues: CASSGGGWGNQPQHF.

The CDR3 region is CSGTAGYEQYF. DNA of the CDR3: TGCAGCGGGACAGCGGGCTACGAGCAGTACTTC. J is TRBJ2-7 and V is TRBV29-1; perhaps D is TRBD1 or TRBD2 (6 bases each). Trimming removed 7 bases from V and 3 bases from J, with 10 bases in between. Per the germline V gene, CDR1 is SQVTM and CDR2 is ANQGSEA. This CDR3 comprises 11 residues.

This clone was found a few times. This chain joins TRBV29-1 and TRBJ2-7, with TRBD1 as a possible D gene (5 bases). From germline, CDR1 is SQVTM and CDR2 ANQGSEA. This CDR3 is 13 amino acids long. Trimming removed 5 bases at V and 4 bases at J, with 15 bases between. The CDR3 DNA is TGCAGCGTTTCACGGCAGGGCCTTTACGAGCAGTACTTC. This gives the protein CSVSRQGLYEQYF.

The CDR3 sequence: CAWSVRTDNGELFF. In DNA form, the CDR3 reads TGTGCCTGGAGTGTTAGGACAGATAACGGGGAGCTGTTTTTT. The chain couples TRBV30 to TRBJ2-2; possible D gene TRBD1, 6 bases. The CDR3 consists of 14 residues. V was pared by 0 bases and J by 7 bases, with 12 bases between. CDR1 is GTSNPN and CDR2 is SVGIG in the germline V gene (reference sequence).

As regards this clone: Other DNA sequences of this sample code for an identical CDR3. The rearrangement joins TRBV2 to TRBJ2-6, with 9 bases matching TRBD1. V shed 5 bases and J 1 base; nucleotides not matched to a gene: 3. Germline CDR1 SNHLY, CDR2 FYNNEI. The CDR3 length is 16 residues. CDR3 in DNA: TGTGCCAGCAGTCTTGACAGGGGGTCTGGGGCCAACGTCCTGACTTTC. Translation gives CASSLDRGSGANVLTF. The variable domain in full, with the rest retrieved from reference TRBV2 and TRBJ2-6, is EPEVTQTPSHQVTQMGQEVILRCVPISNHLYFYWYRQILGQKVEFLVSFYNNEISEKSEIFDDQFSVERPDGSNFTLKIRSTKLEDSAMYFCASSLDRGSGANVLTFGAGSRLTVL.

V gene TRBV19 combines with J gene TRBJ2-1; D not resolved. Germline assignment: CDR1 LNHDA and CDR2 SQIVND (reference sequence). The CDR3 runs to 14 residues. V lost 2 bases and J lost 8, with 13 bases in between. DNA of the CDR3: TGTGCCAGTAGTATAAAGGTCGGCCCGCATGAGCAGTTCTTC. Its translation is CASSIKVGPHEQFF. Full variable domain (outside the CDR3, taken from reference TRBV19 and TRBJ2-1): DGGITQSPKYLFRKEGQNVTLSCEQNLNHDAMYWYRQDPGQGLRLIYYSQIVNDFQKGDIAEGYSVSREKKESFPLTVTSAQKNPTAFYLCASSIKVGPHEQFFGPGTRLTVL.

This sequence joins TRBV15 and TRBJ2-1, with D uncertain. CDR3 length: 15 residues. Germline V gene sequence: CDR1 LNHNV, CDR2 YYDKDF (reference sequence). Between the trimmed V and J ends, which lost 1 base and 8 bases, there was a span of 15 bases. As DNA, the CDR3 is TGTGCCACCAGCAGAGCGGTCTTGTCGTCAGATGAGCAGTTCTTC. It translates to CATSRAVLSSDEQFF.

CDR3 loop: CASSEETGGGYGYTF. The CDR3 DNA follows: TGTGCCAGCAGTGAGGAGACAGGGGGCGGCTATGGCTACACCTTC. The chain uses TRBV25-1 and TRBJ1-2; 10 bases are shared with TRBD1. CDR1 MGHDK and CDR2 SYGVNS come from the germline V gene. The CDR3 length is 15 residues. V was pared by 3 bases and J by 4 bases, with 5 bases of the junction left unmatched.

The V and J genes are TRBV9 and TRBJ2-5; 12 bases line up with TRBD2. Losses at the gene ends were 3 bases for V and 5 bases for J; bases not matched to a gene: 5. Germline V lookup: CDR1 SGDLS, CDR2 YYNGEE. This CDR3 has 15 amino acids. The CDR3 sequence is CASSERLAGVETQYF. CDR3 coding DNA: TGTGCCAGCAGCGAAAGACTAGCGGGGGTTGAGACCCAGTACTTC.

This clone was seen a few times. Additional DNA sequences in this sample encode the identical CDR3. This chain joins TRBV30 and TRBJ1-1; D not certain. Germline CDR1 reads GTSNPN; CDR2 reads SVGIG (reference sequence). The CDR3 contains 13 residues. The germline V and J ends were trimmed by 3 bases and 1 base, with 9 bases remaining between them. The CDR3 loop reads CAWSRQENTEAFF. The CDR3 region has the DNA TGTGCCTGGAGCCGCCAGGAGAACACTGAAGCTTTCTTT.

At least ten counts were recorded for this clone. The chain has TRBV18 and TRBJ2-2, with D possibly being TRBD1 (6 bases). Germline CDR1 is KGHSH and CDR2 is LQKENI. V was clipped by 5 bases and J by 0 bases, with 13 bases between them. CDR3 size: 16 residues. CDR3 amino acids: CASSAGTPTNTGELFF. CDR3 nucleotides: TGTGCCAGCTCAGCCGGGACACCAACGAACACCGGGGAGCTGTTTTTT.

The rearrangement joins TRBV30 to TRBJ2-2; 8 bases agree with TRBD1. In germline, CDR1 is GTSNPN, CDR2 SVGIG (reference sequence). The CDR3 has 14 residues. With V trimmed by 0 bases and J by 5 bases, 2 bases remained unmatched. CDR3 protein: CAWSVQGVTGELFF. Here the CDR3 DNA reads TGTGCCTGGAGTGTACAGGGGGTAACCGGGGAGCTGTTTTTT.

In its sample, this clone was seen a few times. The chain is built from TRBV11-2 and TRBJ2-5; 8 bases fit TRBD2. Germline V lookup: CDR1 SGHAT, CDR2 FQNNGV. V dropped 5 bases and J dropped 5; count of bases not matched to a gene: 7. This CDR3 comprises 14 residues. For the CDR3, the DNA is TGTGCCAGCAGCCCGCGGGGGGTCGGGGAGACCCAGTACTTC. Protein product: CASSPRGVGETQYF.

This clone has at least ten counts. The genes are TRBV11-2 and TRBJ2-1; D unclear. V was pared by 2 bases and J by 8 bases, with 4 bases between. The CDR3 is 11 amino acids. Per germline, CDR1 SGHAT and CDR2 FQNNGV. CDR3 in amino acids: CASSLYDEQFF. The CDR3 DNA reads as TGTGCCAGCAGCTTATACGATGAGCAGTTCTTC.